This T cell receptor (beta chain) appears in the sequencing data of a study of T cell responses to AZD1222 COVID-19 vaccine. Study-wide results and caveats: Two AZD1222 administrations were followed by greater Spike-specific TCR breadth and depth. Among the donors, most were white British and more were female, and clonal diversity was possibly underestimated. Only 5 or 6 AZD1222 recipients were seropositive at baseline. Every sample of the repertoires postdated the peak T cell response.

Libraries were prepared by immunoSEQ multiplex PCR; TCRdb keeps only in-frame clonotypes and omits some of them. This sample has 100,000 to 150,000 clones, with about 87% found just once. This clone was recorded only once. Its antigen is unknown. Germline V gene data show CDR1 as SGHAT and CDR2 as FQNNGV. The CDR3 has 15 residues. Unmatched junction bases numbered 6, after V lost 3 bases and J lost 8 bases. The receptor's source is an adult in good health. Here the sequenced sample was peripheral blood, taken on day 0 of AZD1222 vaccination. This chain connects TRBV11-2 to TRBJ2-2; 10 positions agree with TRBD1. CDR3 protein: CASSLVGQGSGELFF. DNA for the CDR3: TGTGCCAGCAGCTTGGTGGGACAGGGGTCTGGGGAGCTGTTTTTT.